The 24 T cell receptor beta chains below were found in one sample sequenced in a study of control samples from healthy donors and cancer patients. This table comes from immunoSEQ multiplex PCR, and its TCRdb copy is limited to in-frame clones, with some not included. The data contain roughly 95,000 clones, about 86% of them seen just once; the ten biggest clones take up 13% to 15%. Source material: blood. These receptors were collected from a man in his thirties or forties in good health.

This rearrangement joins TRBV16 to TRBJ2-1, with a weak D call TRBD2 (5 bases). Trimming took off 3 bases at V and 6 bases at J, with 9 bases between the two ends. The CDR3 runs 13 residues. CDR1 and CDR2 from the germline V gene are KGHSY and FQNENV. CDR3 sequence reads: CASSHSSGNEQFF. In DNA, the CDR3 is TGTGCCAGCAGCCATTCAAGCGGCAATGAGCAGTTCTTC.

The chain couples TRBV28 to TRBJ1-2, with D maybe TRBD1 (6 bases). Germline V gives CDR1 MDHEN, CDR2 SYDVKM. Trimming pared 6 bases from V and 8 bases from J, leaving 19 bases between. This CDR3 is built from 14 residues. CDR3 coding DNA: TGTGCCAGCAGCCTAACACAGGGATTCCAAGGCTACACCTTC. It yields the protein CASSLTQGFQGYTF.

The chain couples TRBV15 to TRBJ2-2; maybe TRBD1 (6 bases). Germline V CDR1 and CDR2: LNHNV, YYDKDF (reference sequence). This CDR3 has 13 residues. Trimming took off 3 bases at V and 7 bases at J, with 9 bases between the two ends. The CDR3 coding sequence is TGTGCCACCAGCAGTGGGGGCGGCGGGGAGCTGTTTTTT. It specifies CATSSGGGGELFF.

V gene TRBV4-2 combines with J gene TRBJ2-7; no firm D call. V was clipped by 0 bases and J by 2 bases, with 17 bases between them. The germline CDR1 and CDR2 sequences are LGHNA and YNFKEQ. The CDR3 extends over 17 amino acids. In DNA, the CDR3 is TGTGCCAGCAGCCAAGACCGTCGTTCAGCGCTAGCCTACGAGCAGTACTTC. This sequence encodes CASSQDRRSALAYEQYF.

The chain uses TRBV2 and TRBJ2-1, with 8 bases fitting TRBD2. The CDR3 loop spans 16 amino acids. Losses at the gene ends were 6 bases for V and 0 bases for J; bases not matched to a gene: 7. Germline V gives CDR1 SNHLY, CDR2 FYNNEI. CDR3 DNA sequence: TGTGCCAGCAGCGAACGGGGGGGGAGCTCCTACAATGAGCAGTTCTTC. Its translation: CASSERGGSSYNEQFF.

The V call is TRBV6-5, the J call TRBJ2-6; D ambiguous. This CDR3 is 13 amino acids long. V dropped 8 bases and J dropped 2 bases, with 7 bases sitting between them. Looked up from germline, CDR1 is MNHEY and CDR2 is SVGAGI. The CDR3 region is CASSQAGANVLTF. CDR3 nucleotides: TGTGCCAGCTCCCAAGCTGGGGCCAACGTCCTGACTTTC.

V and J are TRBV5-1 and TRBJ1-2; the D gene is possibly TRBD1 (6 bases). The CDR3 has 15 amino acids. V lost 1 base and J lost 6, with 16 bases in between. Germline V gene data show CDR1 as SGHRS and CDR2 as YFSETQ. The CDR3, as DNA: TGCGCCAGCAGCTTGCTTCCGGGGGCCTTCGATGGCTACACCTTC. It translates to CASSLLPGAFDGYTF.

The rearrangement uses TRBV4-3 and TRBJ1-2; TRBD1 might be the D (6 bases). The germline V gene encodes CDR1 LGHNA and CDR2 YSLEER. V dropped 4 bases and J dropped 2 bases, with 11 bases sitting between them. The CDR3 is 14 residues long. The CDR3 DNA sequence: TGCGCCAGCAGCCTCGGGGGGCGGAACTATGGCTACACCTTC. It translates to CASSLGGRNYGYTF.

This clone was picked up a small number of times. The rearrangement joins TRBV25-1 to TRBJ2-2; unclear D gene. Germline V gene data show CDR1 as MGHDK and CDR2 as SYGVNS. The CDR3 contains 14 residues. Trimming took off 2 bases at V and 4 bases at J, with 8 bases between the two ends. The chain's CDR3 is CASSERVSTGELFF. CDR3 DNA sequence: TGTGCCAGCAGTGAACGGGTCAGCACCGGGGAGCTGTTTTTT.

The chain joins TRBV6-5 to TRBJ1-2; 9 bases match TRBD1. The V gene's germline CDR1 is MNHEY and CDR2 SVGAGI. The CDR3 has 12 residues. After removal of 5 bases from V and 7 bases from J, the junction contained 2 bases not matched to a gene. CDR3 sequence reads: CASSRQGVGYTF. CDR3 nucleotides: TGTGCCAGCAGTCGACAGGGGGTTGGCTACACCTTC.

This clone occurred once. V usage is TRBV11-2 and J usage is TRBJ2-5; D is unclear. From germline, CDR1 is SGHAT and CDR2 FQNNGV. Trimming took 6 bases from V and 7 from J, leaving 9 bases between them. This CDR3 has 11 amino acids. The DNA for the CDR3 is TGTGCCAGCAGTAACCCCGGGACCCAGTACTTC. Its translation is CASSNPGTQYF.

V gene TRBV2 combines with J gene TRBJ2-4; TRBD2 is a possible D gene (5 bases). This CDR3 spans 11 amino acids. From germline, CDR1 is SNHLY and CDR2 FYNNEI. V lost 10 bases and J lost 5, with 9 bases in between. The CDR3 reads CATGIQNIQYF. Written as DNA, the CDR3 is TGTGCCACGGGGATCCAAAACATTCAGTACTTC. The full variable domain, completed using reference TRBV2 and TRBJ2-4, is EPEVTQTPSHQVTQMGQEVILRCVPISNHLYFYWYRQILGQKVEFLVSFYNNEISEKSEIFDDQFSVERPDGSNFTLKIRSTKLEDSAMYFCATGIQNIQYFGAGTRLSVL.

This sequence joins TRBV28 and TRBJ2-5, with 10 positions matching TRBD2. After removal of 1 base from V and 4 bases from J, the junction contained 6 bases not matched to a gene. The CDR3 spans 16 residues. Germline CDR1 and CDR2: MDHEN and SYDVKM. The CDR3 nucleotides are TGTGCCAGCAGTTTATTAGCTAGCGGGAGAAGAGAGACCCAGTACTTC. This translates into CASSLLASGRRETQYF.

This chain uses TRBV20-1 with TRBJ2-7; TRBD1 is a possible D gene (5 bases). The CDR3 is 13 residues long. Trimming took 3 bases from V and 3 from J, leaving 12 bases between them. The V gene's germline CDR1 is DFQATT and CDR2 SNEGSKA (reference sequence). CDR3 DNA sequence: TGCAGTGCTAGTCAGTACACAGGCTACGAGCAGTACTTC. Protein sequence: CSASQYTGYEQYF.

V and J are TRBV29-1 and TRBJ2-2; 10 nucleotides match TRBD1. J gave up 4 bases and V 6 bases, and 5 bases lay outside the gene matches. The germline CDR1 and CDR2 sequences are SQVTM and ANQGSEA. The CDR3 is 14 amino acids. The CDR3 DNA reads TGCAGCGTGGAGAGGGACAGGGGCACCGGGGAGCTGTTTTTT. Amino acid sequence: CSVERDRGTGELFF.

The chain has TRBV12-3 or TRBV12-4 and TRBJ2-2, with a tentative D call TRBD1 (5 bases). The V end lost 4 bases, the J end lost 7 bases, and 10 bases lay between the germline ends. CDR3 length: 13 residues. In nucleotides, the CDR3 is TGTGCCAGCAGTTGGGCCAGGGACGGGGAGCTGTTTTTT. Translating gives CASSWARDGELFF.

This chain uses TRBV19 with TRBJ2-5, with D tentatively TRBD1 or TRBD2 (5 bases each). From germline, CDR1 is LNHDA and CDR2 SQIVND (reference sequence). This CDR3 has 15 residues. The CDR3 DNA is TGTCCCAACATGAAACGCACTGGGGGAAGGGAGACCCAGTACTTC. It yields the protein CPNMKRTGGRETQYF.

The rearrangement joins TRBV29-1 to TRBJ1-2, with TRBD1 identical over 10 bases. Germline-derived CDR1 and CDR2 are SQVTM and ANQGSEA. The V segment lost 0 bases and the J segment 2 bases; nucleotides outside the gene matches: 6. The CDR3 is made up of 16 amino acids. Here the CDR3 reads CSVEEPAGQGNYGYTF. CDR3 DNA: TGCAGCGTTGAAGAGCCCGCGGGACAGGGGAACTATGGCTACACCTTC.

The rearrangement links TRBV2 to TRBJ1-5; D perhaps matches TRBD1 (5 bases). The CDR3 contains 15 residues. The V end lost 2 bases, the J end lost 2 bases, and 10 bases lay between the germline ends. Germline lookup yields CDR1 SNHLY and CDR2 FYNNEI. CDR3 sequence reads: CASSESGVGNQPQHF. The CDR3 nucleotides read TGTGCCAGCAGTGAATCGGGGGTAGGCAATCAGCCCCAGCATTTT.

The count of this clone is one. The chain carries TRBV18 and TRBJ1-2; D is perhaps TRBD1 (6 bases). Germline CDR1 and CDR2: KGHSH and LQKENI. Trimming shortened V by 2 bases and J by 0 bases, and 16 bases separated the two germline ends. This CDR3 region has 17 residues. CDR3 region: CASSPTGQGTPNYGYTF. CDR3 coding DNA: TGTGCCAGCTCACCAACCGGCCAGGGGACACCTAACTATGGCTACACCTTC. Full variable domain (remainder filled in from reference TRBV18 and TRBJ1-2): NAGVMQNPRHLVRRRGQEARLRCSPMKGHSHVYWYRQLPEEGLKFMVYLQKENIIDESGMPKERFSAEFPKEGPSILRIQQVVRGDSAAYFCASSPTGQGTPNYGYTFGSGTRLTVV.

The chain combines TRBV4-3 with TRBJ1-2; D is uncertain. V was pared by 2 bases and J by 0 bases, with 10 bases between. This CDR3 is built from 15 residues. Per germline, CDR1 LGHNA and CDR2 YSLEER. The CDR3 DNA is TGCGCCAGCAGCCAACCCGGGTCCCCTAACTATGGCTACACCTTC. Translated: CASSQPGSPNYGYTF.

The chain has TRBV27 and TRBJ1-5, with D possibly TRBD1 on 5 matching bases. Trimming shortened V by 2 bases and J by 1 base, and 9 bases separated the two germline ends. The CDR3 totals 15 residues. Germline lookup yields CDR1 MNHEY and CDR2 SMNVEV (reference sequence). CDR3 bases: TGTGCCAGCAGTTTAATGGCAGGGAGCAATCAGCCCCAGCATTTT. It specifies CASSLMAGSNQPQHF.

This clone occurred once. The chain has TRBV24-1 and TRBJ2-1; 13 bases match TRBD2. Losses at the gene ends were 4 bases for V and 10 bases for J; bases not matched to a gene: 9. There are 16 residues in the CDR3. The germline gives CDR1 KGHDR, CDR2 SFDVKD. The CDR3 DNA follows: TGTGCCACCAGTGACCCAACTAGCGGGAGGGCCAGCGAGCAGTTCTTC. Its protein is CATSDPTSGRASEQFF.

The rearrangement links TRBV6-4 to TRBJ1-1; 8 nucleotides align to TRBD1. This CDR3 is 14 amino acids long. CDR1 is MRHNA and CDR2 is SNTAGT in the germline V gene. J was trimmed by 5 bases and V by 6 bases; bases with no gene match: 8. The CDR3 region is CASRIQGGSTEAFF. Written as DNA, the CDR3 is TGTGCCAGCAGGATACAGGGGGGGAGTACTGAAGCTTTCTTT.